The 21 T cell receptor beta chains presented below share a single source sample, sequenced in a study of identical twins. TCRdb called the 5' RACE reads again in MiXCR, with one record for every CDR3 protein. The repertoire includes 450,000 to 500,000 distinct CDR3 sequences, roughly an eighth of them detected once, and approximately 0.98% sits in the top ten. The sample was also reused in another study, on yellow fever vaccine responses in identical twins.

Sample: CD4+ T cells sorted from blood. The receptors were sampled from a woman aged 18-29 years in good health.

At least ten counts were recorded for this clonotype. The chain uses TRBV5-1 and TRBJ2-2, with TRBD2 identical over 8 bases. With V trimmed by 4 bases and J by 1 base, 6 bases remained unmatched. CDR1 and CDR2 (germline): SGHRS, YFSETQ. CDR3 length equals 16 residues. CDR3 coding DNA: TGCGCCAGCAGCCCAAATAGCGGGAAGAACACCGGGGAGCTGTTTTTT. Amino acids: CASSPNSGKNTGELFF.

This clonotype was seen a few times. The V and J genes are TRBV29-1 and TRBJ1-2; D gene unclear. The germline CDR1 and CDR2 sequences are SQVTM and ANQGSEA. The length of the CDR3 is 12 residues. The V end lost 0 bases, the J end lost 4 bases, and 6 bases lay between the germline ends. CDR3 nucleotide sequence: TGCAGCGTTGAAGAAGGTACCTATGGCTACACCTTC. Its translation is CSVEEGTYGYTF.

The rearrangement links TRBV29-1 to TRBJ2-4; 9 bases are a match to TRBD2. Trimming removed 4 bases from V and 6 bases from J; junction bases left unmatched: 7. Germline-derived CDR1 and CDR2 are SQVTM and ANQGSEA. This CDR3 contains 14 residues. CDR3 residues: CSVGLAGVGNIQYF. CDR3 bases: TGCAGCGTTGGGTTAGCGGGAGTGGGAAACATTCAGTACTTC.

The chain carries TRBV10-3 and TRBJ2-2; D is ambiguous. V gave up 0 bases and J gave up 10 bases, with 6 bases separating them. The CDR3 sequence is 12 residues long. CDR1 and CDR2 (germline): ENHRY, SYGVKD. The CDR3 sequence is CAISESDLELFF. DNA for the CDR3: TGTGCCATCAGTGAGTCAGATCTGGAGCTGTTTTTT.

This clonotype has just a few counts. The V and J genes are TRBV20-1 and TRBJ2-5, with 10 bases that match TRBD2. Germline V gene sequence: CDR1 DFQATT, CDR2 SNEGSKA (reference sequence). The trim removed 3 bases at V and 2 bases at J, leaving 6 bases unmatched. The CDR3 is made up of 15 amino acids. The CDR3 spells CSARGLATPQETQYF. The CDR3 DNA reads TGCAGTGCTAGGGGACTAGCGACGCCACAAGAGACCCAGTACTTC.

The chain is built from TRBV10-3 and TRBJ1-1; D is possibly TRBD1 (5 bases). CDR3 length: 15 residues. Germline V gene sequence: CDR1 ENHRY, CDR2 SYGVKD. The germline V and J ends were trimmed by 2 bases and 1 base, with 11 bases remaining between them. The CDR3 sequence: CAISERGGANTEAFF. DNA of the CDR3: TGTGCCATCAGTGAGCGGGGAGGGGCGAACACTGAAGCTTTCTTT.

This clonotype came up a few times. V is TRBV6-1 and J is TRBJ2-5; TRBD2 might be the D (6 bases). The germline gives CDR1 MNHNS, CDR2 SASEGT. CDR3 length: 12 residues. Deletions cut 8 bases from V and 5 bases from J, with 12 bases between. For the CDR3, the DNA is TGTGCCAGCGGGGACTGGGGGGAGACCCAGTACTTC. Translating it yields CASGDWGETQYF.

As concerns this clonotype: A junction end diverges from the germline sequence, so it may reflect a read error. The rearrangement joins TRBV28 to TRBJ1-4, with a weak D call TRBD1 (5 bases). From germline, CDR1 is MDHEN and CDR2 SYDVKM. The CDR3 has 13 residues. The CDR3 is CASTLDSGEKLFF. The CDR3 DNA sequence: TGTGCCAGCACTTTAGACAGTGGCGAAAAACTGTTTTTT.

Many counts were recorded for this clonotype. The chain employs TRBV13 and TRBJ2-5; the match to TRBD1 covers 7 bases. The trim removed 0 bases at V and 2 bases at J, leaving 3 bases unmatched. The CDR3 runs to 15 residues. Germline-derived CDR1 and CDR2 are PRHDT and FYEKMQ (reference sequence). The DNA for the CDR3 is TGTGCCAGCAGCTTAGGCCGACAGGGACAAGAGACCCAGTACTTC. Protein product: CASSLGRQGQETQYF.

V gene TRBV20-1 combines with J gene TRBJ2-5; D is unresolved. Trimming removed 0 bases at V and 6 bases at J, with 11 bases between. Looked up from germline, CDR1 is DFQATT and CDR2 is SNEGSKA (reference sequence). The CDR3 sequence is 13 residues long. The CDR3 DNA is TGCAGTGCTAGAGACCCGGGTCCGAAGACCCAGTACTTC. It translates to CSARDPGPKTQYF.

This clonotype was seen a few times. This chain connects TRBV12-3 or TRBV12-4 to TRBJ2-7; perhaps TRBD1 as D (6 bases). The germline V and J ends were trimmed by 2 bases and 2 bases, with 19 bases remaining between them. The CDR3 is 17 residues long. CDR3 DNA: TGTGCCAGCAGTTTATATCTGGGTGGGGGACAAACCTACGAGCAGTACTTC. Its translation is CASSLYLGGGQTYEQYF.

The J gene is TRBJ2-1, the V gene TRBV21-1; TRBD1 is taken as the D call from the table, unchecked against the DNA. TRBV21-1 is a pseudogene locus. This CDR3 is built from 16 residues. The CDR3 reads CASSNDVPGTYNEQFF. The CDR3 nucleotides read TGTGCCAGCAGCAACGATGTCCCTGGAACCTACAATGAGCAGTTCTTC.

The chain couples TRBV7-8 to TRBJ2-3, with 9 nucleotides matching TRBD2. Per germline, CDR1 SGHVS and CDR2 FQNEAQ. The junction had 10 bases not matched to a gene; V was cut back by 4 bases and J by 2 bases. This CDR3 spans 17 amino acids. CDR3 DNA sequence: TGTGCCAGCAGCTGGGCCCTGGCTAGCGGGGCCACAGATACGCAGTATTTT. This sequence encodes CASSWALASGATDTQYF.

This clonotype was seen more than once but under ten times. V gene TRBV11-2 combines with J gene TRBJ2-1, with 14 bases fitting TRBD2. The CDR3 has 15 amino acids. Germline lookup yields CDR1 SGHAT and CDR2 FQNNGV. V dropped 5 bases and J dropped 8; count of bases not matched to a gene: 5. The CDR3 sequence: CASSQGLAGGYEQFF. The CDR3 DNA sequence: TGTGCCAGCAGCCAAGGACTAGCGGGAGGCTATGAGCAGTTCTTC.

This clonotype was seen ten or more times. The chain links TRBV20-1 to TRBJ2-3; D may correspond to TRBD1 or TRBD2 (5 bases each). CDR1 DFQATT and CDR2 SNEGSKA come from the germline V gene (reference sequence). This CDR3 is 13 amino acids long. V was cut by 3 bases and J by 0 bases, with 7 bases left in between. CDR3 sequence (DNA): TGCAGTGCTAGCAGGGACAGCACAGATACGCAGTATTTT. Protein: CSASRDSTDTQYF.

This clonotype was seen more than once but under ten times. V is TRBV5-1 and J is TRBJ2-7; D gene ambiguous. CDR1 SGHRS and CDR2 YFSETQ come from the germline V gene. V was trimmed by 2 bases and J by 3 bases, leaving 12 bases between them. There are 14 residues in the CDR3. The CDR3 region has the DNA TGCGCCAGCAGCTTCGCGACACCAGGCTACGAGCAGTACTTC. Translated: CASSFATPGYEQYF.

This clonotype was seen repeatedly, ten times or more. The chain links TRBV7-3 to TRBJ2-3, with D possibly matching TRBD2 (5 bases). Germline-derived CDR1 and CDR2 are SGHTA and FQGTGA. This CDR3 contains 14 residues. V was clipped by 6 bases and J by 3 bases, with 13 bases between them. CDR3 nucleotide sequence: TGTGCCAGCAGTCCTAGCTCGGGTACAGATACGCAGTATTTT. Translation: CASSPSSGTDTQYF.

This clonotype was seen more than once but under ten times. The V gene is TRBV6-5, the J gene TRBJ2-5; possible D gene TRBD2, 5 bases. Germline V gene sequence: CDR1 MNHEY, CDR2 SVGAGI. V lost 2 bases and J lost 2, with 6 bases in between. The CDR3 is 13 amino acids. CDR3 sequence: CASSYTGQETQYF. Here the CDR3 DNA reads TGTGCCAGCAGTTACACGGGACAAGAGACCCAGTACTTC.

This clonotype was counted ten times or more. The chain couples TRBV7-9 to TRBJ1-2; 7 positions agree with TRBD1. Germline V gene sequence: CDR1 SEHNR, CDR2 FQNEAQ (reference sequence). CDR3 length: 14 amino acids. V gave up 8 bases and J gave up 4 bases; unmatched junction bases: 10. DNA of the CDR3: TGTGCCAGCGGTTCCCGGGACAGTCTCTATGGCTACACCTTC. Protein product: CASGSRDSLYGYTF.

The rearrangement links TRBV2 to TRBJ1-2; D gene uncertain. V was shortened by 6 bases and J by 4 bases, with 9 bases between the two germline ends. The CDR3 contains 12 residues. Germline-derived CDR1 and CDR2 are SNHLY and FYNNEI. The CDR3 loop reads CASSESVYGYTF. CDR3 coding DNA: TGTGCCAGCAGCGAGTCCGTCTATGGCTACACCTTC.

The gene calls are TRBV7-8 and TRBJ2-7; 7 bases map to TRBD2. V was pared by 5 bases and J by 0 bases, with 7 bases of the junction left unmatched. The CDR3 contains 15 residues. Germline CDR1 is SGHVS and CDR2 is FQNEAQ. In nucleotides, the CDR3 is TGTGCCAGCAGCCCCCAGGCGGGAGACTCCTACGAGCAGTACTTC. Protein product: CASSPQAGDSYEQYF. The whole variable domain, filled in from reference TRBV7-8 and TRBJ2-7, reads GAGVSQSPRYKVAKRGQDVALRCDPISGHVSLFWYQQALGQGPEFLTYFQNEAQLDKSGLPSDRFFAERPEGSVSTLKIQRTQQEDSAVYLCASSPQAGDSYEQYFGPGTRLTVT.